These 14 T cell receptor beta chains originate from one sample sequenced in a study of cytomegalovirus exposure and HLA in healthy donors. Repertoires were generated with immunoSEQ multiplex PCR, while TCRdb's copy carries only in-frame clones and drops some. The repertoire has 250,000 to 300,000 clones, almost 90% of them found once; the top ten carry about 0.36%. Sequenced material: PBMCs. The source is a woman in her late teens or twenties in good health and CMV-seronegative.

The chain recombines TRBV7-9 with TRBJ2-1; D not certain. The CDR3 sequence is 13 residues long. Germline V gives CDR1 SEHNR, CDR2 FQNEAQ (reference sequence). The ends were cut back, 2 bases at V and 6 bases at J, with 8 bases in the middle. The CDR3 nucleotides are TGTGCCAGCAGCTTAACAGAATCCAATGAGCAGTTCTTC. It encodes CASSLTESNEQFF.

The CDR3, as DNA: TGTGCCAGTAGTCCAAGGGGCCAGTACAATGAGCAGTTCTTC. Its protein is CASSPRGQYNEQFF. This rearrangement joins TRBV19 to TRBJ2-1; TRBD1 is a possible D gene (5 bases). CDR1 is LNHDA and CDR2 is SQIVND in the germline V gene (reference sequence). V lost 5 bases, J lost 4 bases, and 12 bases lay in between. This CDR3 is built from 14 residues.

This chain uses TRBV5-4 with TRBJ1-5, with a weak D call TRBD1 (6 bases). V gave up 2 bases and J gave up 5 bases, with 11 bases separating them. Germline CDR1 SGHNT, CDR2 YYREEE (reference sequence). CDR3 length equals 14 residues. The CDR3 DNA reads as TGTGCCAGCAGCTTACAGGGTAACGATCAGCCCCAGCATTTT. Translation: CASSLQGNDQPQHF.

This chain's CDR3 is CATSTQAVAKNIQYF. In DNA form, the CDR3 reads TGTGCCACCAGCACCCAGGCCGTAGCCAAAAACATTCAGTACTTC. V and J are TRBV15 and TRBJ2-4; no firm D call. The V gene's germline CDR1 is LNHNV and CDR2 YYDKDF (reference sequence). V lost 4 bases and J 0 bases, leaving 10 bases between the germline ends. The CDR3 spans 15 residues.

The chain uses TRBV6-5 and TRBJ1-3; no reliable D call. The CDR3 has 15 amino acids. V was cut by 2 bases and J by 2 bases, with 10 bases left in between. The germline V gene has CDR1 MNHEY and CDR2 SVGAGI. In nucleotides, the CDR3 is TGTGCCAGCAGTTACAGTTCGGTGGCTGGAAACACCATATATTTT. Amino acid sequence: CASSYSSVAGNTIYF.

This chain joins TRBV10-3 and TRBJ2-4, with 7 bases aligning to TRBD1. Germline loops: CDR1 ENHRY, CDR2 SYGVKD. The CDR3 is 15 amino acids. With V trimmed by 0 bases and J by 6 bases, 5 bases remained unmatched. CDR3 nucleotide sequence: TGTGCCATCAGTGAGTCGAGGGACAGCATAAACATTCAGTACTTC. Its protein is CAISESRDSINIQYF.

The chain uses TRBV11-2 and TRBJ2-3; 8 bases fit TRBD2. CDR3 length equals 19 residues. Germline CDR1 reads SGHAT; CDR2 reads FQNNGV. Trimming removed 1 base from V and 3 bases from J; junction bases left unmatched: 15. The CDR3 is CASSLVRWRGALVTDTQYF. The CDR3 DNA reads as TGTGCCAGCAGCTTAGTTCGTTGGCGGGGGGCGTTGGTAACAGATACGCAGTATTTT.

This chain uses TRBV7-9 with TRBJ2-5; D uncertain. The CDR3 runs to 15 residues. Trimming took off 4 bases at V and 1 base at J, with 13 bases between the two ends. Germline CDR1 SEHNR, CDR2 FQNEAQ (reference sequence). In nucleotides, the CDR3 is TGTGCCAGCAGCTCCTACCCTACGGGCCAAGAGACCCAGTACTTC. Protein product: CASSSYPTGQETQYF.

The CDR3 DNA reads TGCGCCAGCAGCTTGTCGAGCGGGGGTTCCGGGGAGCTGTTTTTT. Its translation is CASSLSSGGSGELFF. The chain carries TRBV5-1 and TRBJ2-2, with 8 bases that match TRBD2. V was clipped by 1 base and J by 6 bases; unmatched bases: 5. Germline CDR1 SGHRS, CDR2 YFSETQ. There are 15 residues in the CDR3.

This clone was observed a handful of times. The rearrangement uses TRBV19 and TRBJ1-1, with D possibly TRBD1 on 6 matching bases. The CDR3 totals 14 residues. Trimming left V 5 bases short and J 1 base short, with 11 bases between. Germline lookup yields CDR1 LNHDA and CDR2 SQIVND (reference sequence). The CDR3 nucleotides read TGTGCCAGTAGTCTACGGACAGAGAACACTGAAGCTTTCTTT. Its translation is CASSLRTENTEAFF.

This sequence joins TRBV11-2 and TRBJ2-7, with 7 bases that match TRBD1. Per the germline V gene, CDR1 is SGHAT and CDR2 is FQNNGV. The V gene end was trimmed by 5 bases and the J gene end by 3 bases; junction bases not matched to a gene: 4. The CDR3 covers 13 residues. The CDR3 DNA reads TGTGCCAGCAGCCCGCGACAGGGCTACGAGCAGTACTTC. It is translated as CASSPRQGYEQYF. Full variable domain (outside the CDR3, taken from reference TRBV11-2 and TRBJ2-7): EAGVAQSPRYKIIEKRQSVAFWCNPISGHATLYWYQQILGQGPKLLIQFQNNGVVDDSQLPKDRFSAERLKGVDSTLKIQPAKLEDSAVYLCASSPRQGYEQYFGPGTRLTVT.

The sample holds a few counts of this clone. The J gene is TRBJ1-6, the V gene TRBV28; 8 bases line up with TRBD1. This CDR3 spans 14 amino acids. Germline V gives CDR1 MDHEN, CDR2 SYDVKM. V was clipped by 6 bases and J by 9 bases; unmatched bases: 7. The CDR3 nucleotides read TGTGCCAGCAGGGTGGACAGGGCGGGTTCACCCCTCCACTTT. Translation gives CASRVDRAGSPLHF.

The rearrangement uses TRBV28 and TRBJ2-3; D is possibly TRBD1 (5 bases). The CDR3 covers 15 residues. Trimming cost V 3 bases and J 4 bases, with 14 bases left between them. Germline values: CDR1 MDHEN, CDR2 SYDVKM. The CDR3 DNA is TGTGCCAGCAGTTTGATTCAGGGAACCCCAGATACGCAGTATTTT. Its protein product is CASSLIQGTPDTQYF.

This chain links TRBV5-5 with TRBJ2-7, with D possibly matching TRBD2 (6 bases). CDR3 length: 18 residues. Trimming cost V 0 bases and J 1 base, with 20 bases left between them. Germline loops: CDR1 SGHKS, CDR2 YYEKEE (reference sequence). Here the CDR3 DNA reads TGTGCCAGCAGCTTGGCGCAGGTTCCGGGACTTCGGTCCTACGAGCAGTACGTC. This codes for CASSLAQVPGLRSYEQYV.